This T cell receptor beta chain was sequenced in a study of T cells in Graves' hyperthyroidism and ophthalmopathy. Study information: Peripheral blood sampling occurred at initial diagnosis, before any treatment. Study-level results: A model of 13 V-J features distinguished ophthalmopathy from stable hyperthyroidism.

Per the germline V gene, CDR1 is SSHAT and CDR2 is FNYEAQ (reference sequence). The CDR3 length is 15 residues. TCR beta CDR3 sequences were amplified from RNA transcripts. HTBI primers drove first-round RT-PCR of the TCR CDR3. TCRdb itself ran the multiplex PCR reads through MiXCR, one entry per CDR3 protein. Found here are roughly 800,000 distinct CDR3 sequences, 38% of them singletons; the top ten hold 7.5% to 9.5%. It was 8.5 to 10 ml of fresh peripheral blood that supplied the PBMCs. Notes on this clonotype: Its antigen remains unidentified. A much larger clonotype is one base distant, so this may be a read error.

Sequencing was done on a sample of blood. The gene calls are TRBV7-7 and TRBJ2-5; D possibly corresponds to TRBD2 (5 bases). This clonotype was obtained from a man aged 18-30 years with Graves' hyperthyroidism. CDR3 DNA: TGTGCTAGCAGCTTTGTCCTAGCAATGGCGGAGACCCAGTACTTC. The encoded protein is CASSFVLAMAETQYF.